The next 10 T cell receptor beta chains were all read from a single sample in a study of T cell responses to AZD1222 COVID-19 vaccine. The protocol was immunoSEQ multiplex PCR, while the TCRdb copy is restricted to in-frame clones and leaves out a portion. The sample holds roughly 98,000 clones, 88% seen once. Sequences were derived from peripheral blood, sampled 28 days after the second AZD1222 dose. These receptors all come from an adult who received the AZD1222 COVID-19 vaccine.

The J gene is TRBJ2-5, the V gene TRBV30, with TRBD1 as a possible D gene (6 bases). The germline V gene has CDR1 GTSNPN and CDR2 SVGIG (reference sequence). The CDR3 totals 14 residues. V shed 1 base and J shed 4 bases, with 13 bases lying between them. The CDR3 region is CAWSARGTRETQYF. As DNA, the CDR3 is TGTGCCTGGAGTGCCAGGGGAACTCGAGAGACCCAGTACTTC.

The gene calls are TRBV5-4 and TRBJ2-2; D is uncertain. The ends were cut back, 1 base at V and 2 bases at J, with 0 bases in the middle. There are 12 residues in the CDR3. Germline V lookup: CDR1 SGHNT, CDR2 YYREEE (reference sequence). The CDR3 nucleotides read TGTGCCAGCAGCTTGAACACCGGGGAGCTGTTTTTT. Protein sequence: CASSLNTGELFF.

This chain connects TRBV20-1 to TRBJ2-1; tentatively, D is TRBD1 (6 bases). V lost 3 bases, J lost 12 bases, and 12 bases lay in between. The length of the CDR3 is 11 residues. Germline V gives CDR1 DFQATT, CDR2 SNEGSKA (reference sequence). The CDR3 region has the DNA TGCAGTGCTAGGCTACAAGGGGGGCAGTTCTTC. Protein: CSARLQGGQFF.

The chain joins TRBV2 to TRBJ1-2; no definite D call. The CDR3 loop spans 14 amino acids. Germline lookup yields CDR1 SNHLY and CDR2 FYNNEI. The V gene lost 3 bases and the J gene lost 6 bases, with 14 bases spanning the gap. The CDR3 is CASSDTRTINGYTF. The CDR3 coding sequence is TGTGCCAGCAGTGACACACGGACTATCAATGGCTACACCTTC.

The chain joins TRBV19 to TRBJ1-5, with 9 nucleotides matching TRBD1. The V gene end was trimmed by 6 bases and the J gene end by 7 bases; junction bases not matched to a gene: 10. CDR1 and CDR2 (germline): LNHDA, SQIVND (reference sequence). The CDR3 spans 15 residues. The CDR3 loop is CASRLDRGVHQPQHF. As DNA, the CDR3 is TGTGCCAGTAGACTAGACAGGGGGGTTCACCAGCCCCAGCATTTT.

The chain links TRBV6-5 to TRBJ1-2; no clear D. Germline lookup yields CDR1 MNHEY and CDR2 SVGAGI. The CDR3 covers 13 residues. V was cut by 8 bases and J by 0 bases, with 10 bases left in between. The CDR3 region has the DNA TGTGCCAGCTCTCCCGGAGCTAACTATGGCTACACCTTC. Protein product: CASSPGANYGYTF.

The chain joins TRBV7-7 to TRBJ1-3, with D hard to call. The ends were cut back, 2 bases at V and 2 bases at J, with 10 bases in the middle. Germline CDR1 and CDR2: SSHAT and FNYEAQ (reference sequence). The CDR3 consists of 15 residues. CDR3 loop: CASSLSAGPGNTIYF. The CDR3 DNA reads TGTGCCAGCAGCTTAAGCGCGGGCCCTGGAAACACCATATATTTT.

J is TRBJ2-3 and V is TRBV30; the match to TRBD2 covers 11 bases. The CDR3 extends over 15 amino acids. Germline V gives CDR1 GTSNPN, CDR2 SVGIG (reference sequence). Trimming at V came to 1 base and at J to 2 bases, leaving 2 bases not matched to a gene. Written as DNA, the CDR3 is TGTGCCTGGAGTGAGGGACTAGCGGTCACAGATACGCAGTATTTT. Its translation: CAWSEGLAVTDTQYF. Complete variable domain (other parts from reference TRBV30 and TRBJ2-3): SQTIHQWPATLVQPVGSPLSLECTVEGTSNPNLYWYRQAAGRGLQLLFYSVGIGQISSEVPQNLSASRPQDRQFILSSKKLLLSDSGFYLCAWSEGLAVTDTQYFGPGTRLTVL.

This sequence joins TRBV7-9 and TRBJ2-7; possible D gene TRBD2, 5 bases. V was cut by 4 bases and J by 4 bases, with 8 bases left in between. The CDR3 totals 12 residues. Germline lookup yields CDR1 SEHNR and CDR2 FQNEAQ (reference sequence). This CDR3 is CASSSTGYEQYF. CDR3 DNA: TGTGCCAGCAGCTCCACGGGGTACGAGCAGTACTTC.

The gene calls are TRBV5-1 and TRBJ2-7, with 8 bases fitting TRBD1. Germline lookup yields CDR1 SGHRS and CDR2 YFSETQ. This CDR3 region has 14 residues. The V gene end was trimmed by 0 bases and the J gene end by 2 bases; junction bases not matched to a gene: 1. CDR3 DNA sequence: TGCGCCAGCAGCTTGGGGACAGGGACCTACGAGCAGTACTTC. Encoded protein: CASSLGTGTYEQYF. Combining the CDR3 with reference TRBV5-1 and TRBJ2-7 gives the whole variable domain KAGVTQTPRYLIKTRGQQVTLSCSPISGHRSVSWYQQTPGQGLQFLFEYFSETQRNKGNFPGRFSGRQFSNSRSEMNVSTLELGDSALYLCASSLGTGTYEQYFGPGTRLTVT.